This T cell receptor beta chain was identified during a study of Graves' ophthalmopathy and Graves' hyperthyroidism. Amplification of TCR beta CDR3 regions used RNA transcripts. A first-round RT-PCR used HTBI primers, followed by a second-round multiplex PCR. TCRdb fed the multiplex PCR reads into MiXCR, producing one record per CDR3 protein. The repertoire holds about 220,000 distinct CDR3 sequences, with roughly 21% as singletons. This clonotype has ten or more counts. The sample taken for sequencing was peripheral blood. This clonotype was sampled from a woman aged 45-59 years with Graves' ophthalmopathy.

CDR3 nucleotide sequence: TGTGCCAGCAGTCCCCCCGGCTATGGCTACACCTTC. Protein: CASSPPGYGYTF. The chain links TRBV6-1 to TRBJ1-2; D not resolved. Germline CDR1 MNHNS, CDR2 SASEGT. The CDR3 runs 12 residues. V was pared by 5 bases and J by 4 bases, with 8 bases between.